Below are 6 T cell receptor beta chains sequenced from a single sample in a study of blood T cell repertoires in COVID-19. The table came from immunoSEQ multiplex PCR; TCRdb's copy has only in-frame clones and leaves some out. The sample has some 230,000 clones, 70% to 90% seen once. Material for sequencing was peripheral blood. These receptors all come from a man aged 40-55 years with acute or convalescent COVID-19.

The J gene is TRBJ1-1, the V gene TRBV5-1; TRBD1 aligns across 10 bases. The CDR3 loop spans 14 amino acids. V shed 3 bases, J shed 4 bases, and the junction held 3 bases outside the gene matches. The germline gives CDR1 SGHRS, CDR2 YFSETQ. This CDR3 is CASSSRDRGTEAFF. In DNA form, the CDR3 reads TGCGCCAGCAGCTCCCGGGACAGGGGCACTGAAGCTTTCTTT.

The gene calls are TRBV11-3 and TRBJ2-3, with 7 nucleotides matching TRBD1. The CDR3 runs 15 residues. Germline V gene data show CDR1 as SGHNT and CDR2 as YENEEA. V lost 5 bases, J lost 2 bases, and 7 bases stayed unmatched. The CDR3 nucleotides are TGTGCCAGCAGCCCCCGGGACAGAGACACAGATACGCAGTATTTT. This sequence encodes CASSPRDRDTDTQYF.

V is TRBV6-2 or TRBV6-3 and J is TRBJ1-3, with unresolved D. Germline loops: CDR1 MNHEY, CDR2 SVGEGT. The CDR3 covers 15 residues. Between the trimmed V and J ends, which lost 1 base and 0 bases, there was a span of 7 bases. The CDR3 loop reads CASSYYSSSGNTIYF. The CDR3 coding sequence is TGTGCCAGCAGTTACTACTCGAGCTCTGGAAACACCATATATTTT.

CDR3 DNA sequence: TGTGCCAGCAGCCACGCCGTAGCGGGTGGCACTGAAGCTTTCTTT. Translated: CASSHAVAGGTEAFF. The rearrangement uses TRBV14 and TRBJ1-1; D is unresolved. The CDR3 runs to 15 residues. V was trimmed by 3 bases and J by 4 bases, leaving 15 bases between them. Germline V gives CDR1 SGHDN, CDR2 FVKESK.

V usage is TRBV10-3 and J usage is TRBJ2-5, with 7 bases matching TRBD1. The CDR3 contains 15 residues. The V and J ends lost 6 bases and 4 bases, in that order; junction bases with no gene match: 11. Germline V CDR1 and CDR2: ENHRY, SYGVKD. CDR3 loop: CAISTGESGTETQYF. The CDR3 DNA sequence: TGTGCCATCAGCACAGGGGAATCTGGTACAGAGACCCAGTACTTC.

The V call is TRBV11-3, the J call TRBJ1-1, with TRBD1 matching 9 bases. CDR1 is SGHNT and CDR2 is YENEEA in the germline V gene. The trim removed 5 bases at V and 10 bases at J, leaving 5 bases unmatched. CDR3 size: 12 residues. CDR3 DNA sequence: TGTGCCAGCAGCATGGACAGGGGCGTAGCTTTCTTT. It translates to CASSMDRGVAFF.